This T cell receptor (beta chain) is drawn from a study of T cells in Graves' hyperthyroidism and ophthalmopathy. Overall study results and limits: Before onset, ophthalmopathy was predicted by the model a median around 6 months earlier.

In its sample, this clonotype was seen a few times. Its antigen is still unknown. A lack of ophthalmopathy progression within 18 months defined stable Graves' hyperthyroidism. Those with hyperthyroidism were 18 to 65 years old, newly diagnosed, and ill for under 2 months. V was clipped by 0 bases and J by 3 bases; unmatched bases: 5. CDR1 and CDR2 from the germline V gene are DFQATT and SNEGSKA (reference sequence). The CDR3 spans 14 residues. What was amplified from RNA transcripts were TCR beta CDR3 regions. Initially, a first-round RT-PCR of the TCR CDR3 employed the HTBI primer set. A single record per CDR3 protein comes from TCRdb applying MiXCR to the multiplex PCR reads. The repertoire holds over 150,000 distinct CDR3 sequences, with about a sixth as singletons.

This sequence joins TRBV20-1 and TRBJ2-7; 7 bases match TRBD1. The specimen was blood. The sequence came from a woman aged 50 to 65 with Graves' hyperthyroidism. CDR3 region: CSARDEGAGYEQYF. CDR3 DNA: TGCAGTGCTAGAGATGAGGGGGCAGGCTACGAGCAGTACTTC.